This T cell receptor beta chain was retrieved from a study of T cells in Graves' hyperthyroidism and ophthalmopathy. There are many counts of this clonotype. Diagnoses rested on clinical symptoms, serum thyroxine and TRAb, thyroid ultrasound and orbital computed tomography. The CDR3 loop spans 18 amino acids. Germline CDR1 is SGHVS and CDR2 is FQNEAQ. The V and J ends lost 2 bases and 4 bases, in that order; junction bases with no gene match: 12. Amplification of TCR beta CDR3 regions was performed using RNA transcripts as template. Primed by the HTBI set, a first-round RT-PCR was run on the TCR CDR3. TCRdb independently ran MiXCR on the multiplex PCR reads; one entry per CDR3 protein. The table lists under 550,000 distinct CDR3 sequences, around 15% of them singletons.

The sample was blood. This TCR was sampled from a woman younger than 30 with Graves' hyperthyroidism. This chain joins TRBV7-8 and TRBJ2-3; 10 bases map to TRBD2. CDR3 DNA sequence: TGTGCCAGCAGCTTAATCCTGGAGGGACTAGCGAATTCAGATACGCAGTATTTT. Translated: CASSLILEGLANSDTQYF.